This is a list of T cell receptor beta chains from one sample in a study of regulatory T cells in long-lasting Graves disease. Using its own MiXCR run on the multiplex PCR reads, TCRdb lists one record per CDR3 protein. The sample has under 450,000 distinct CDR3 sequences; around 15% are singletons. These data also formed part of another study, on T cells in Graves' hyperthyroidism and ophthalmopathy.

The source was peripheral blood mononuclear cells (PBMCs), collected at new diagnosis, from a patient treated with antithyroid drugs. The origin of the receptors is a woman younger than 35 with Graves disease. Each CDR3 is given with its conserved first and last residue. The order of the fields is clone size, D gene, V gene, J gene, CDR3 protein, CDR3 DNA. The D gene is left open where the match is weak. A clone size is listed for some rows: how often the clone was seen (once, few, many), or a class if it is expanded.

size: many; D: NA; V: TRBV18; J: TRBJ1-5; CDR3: CASSPYPTAGNQPQHF; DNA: TGTGCCAGCTCACCCTACCCTACAGCGGGCAATCAGCCCCAGCATTTT
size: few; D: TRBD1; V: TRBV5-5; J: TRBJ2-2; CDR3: CASSIDRGSNTGELFF; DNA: TGTGCCAGCAGCATCGACAGGGGGAGTAACACCGGGGAGCTGTTTTTT
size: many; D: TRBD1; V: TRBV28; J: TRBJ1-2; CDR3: CASRNSGQGLYGYTF; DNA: TGTGCCAGCAGAAATTCGGGACAGGGTCTCTATGGCTACACCTTC
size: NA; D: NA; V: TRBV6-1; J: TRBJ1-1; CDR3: CASSPRGGAYVLNTEAFF; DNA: TGTGCCAGCAGCCCCCGGGGGGGGGCTTATGTGTTGAACACTGAAGCTTTCTTT
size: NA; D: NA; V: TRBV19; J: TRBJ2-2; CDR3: CASIQGRLYTGELFF; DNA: TGTGCCAGTATACAGGGACGTCTTTACACCGGGGAGCTGTTTTTT
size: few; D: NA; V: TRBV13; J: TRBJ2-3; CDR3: CASSSGTFNTDTQYF; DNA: TGCGCCAGCAGCTCCGGGACTTTTAACACAGATACGCAGTATTTT
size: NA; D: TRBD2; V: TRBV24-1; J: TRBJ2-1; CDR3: CATSDRTSGSLNEQFF; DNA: TGTGCCACCAGTGACAGGACTAGCGGGAGCCTCAATGAGCAGTTCTTC
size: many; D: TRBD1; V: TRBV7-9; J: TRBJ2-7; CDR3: CASSLTGETYEQYF; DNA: TGTGCCAGCAGCTTGACAGGGGAGACCTACGAGCAGTACTTC
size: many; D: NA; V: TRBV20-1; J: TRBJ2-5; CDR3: CSANHLDRGWQETQYF; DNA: TGCAGTGCCAATCATCTGGATAGGGGGTGGCAAGAGACCCAGTACTTC
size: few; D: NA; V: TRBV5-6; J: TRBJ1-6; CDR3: CASSLISGSGSSPLHF; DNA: TGTGCCAGCAGCTTGATTTCGGGCAGTGGCAGTTCACCCCTCCACTTT
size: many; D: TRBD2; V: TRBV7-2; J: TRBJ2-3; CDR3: CASSFGLAGRTSTDTQYF; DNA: TGTGCCAGCAGCTTCGGACTAGCGGGGCGAACTAGCACAGATACGCAGTATTTT
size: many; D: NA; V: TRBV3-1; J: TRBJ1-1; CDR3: CASSQDQIRWTEAFF; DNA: TGTGCCAGCAGCCAAGATCAGATCAGGTGGACTGAAGCTTTCTTT
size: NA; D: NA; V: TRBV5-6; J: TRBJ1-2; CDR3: CASSYQGRTTPANYGYTF; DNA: TGTGCCAGCAGTTACCAGGGCAGGACAACCCCAGCTAACTATGGCTACACCTTC
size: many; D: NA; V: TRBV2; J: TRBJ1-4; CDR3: CASSERIGRPGEKLFF; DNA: TGTGCCAGCAGTGAAAGAATAGGACGGCCTGGGGAAAAACTGTTTTTT
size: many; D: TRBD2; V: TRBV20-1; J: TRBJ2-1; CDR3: CSASLGTSGSDEQFF; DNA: TGCAGTGCTAGCCTCGGGACTAGCGGGAGTGATGAGCAGTTCTTC
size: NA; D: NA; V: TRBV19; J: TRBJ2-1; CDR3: CASSISLTSYNEQFF; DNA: TGTGCCAGTAGTATCAGCCTGACCTCCTACAATGAGCAGTTCTTC
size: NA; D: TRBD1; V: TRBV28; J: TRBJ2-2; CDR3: CASSLDTGGANTGELFF; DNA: TGTGCCAGCAGTTTAGATACAGGGGGCGCGAACACCGGGGAGCTGTTTTTT
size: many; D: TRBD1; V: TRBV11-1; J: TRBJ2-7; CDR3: CASSPSRDREDEQYF; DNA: TGTGCCAGCAGCCCTTCGCGGGACAGGGAGGACGAGCAGTACTTC
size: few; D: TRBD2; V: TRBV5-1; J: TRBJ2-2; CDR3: CASSPGVSSGASGELLF; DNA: TGCGCCAGCAGCCCTGGCGTGTCTAGCGGGGCGTCCGGGGAGCTGCTTTTT
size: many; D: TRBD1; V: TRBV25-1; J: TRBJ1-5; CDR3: CASSDPPQGDSNQPQHF; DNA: TGTGCCAGCAGTGATCCCCCCCAGGGGGATAGCAATCAGCCCCAGCATTTT
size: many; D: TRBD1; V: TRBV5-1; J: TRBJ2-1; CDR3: CASSPGTGQSYNEQFF; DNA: TGCGCCAGCAGCCCGGGGACAGGCCAGTCCTACAATGAGCAGTTCTTC
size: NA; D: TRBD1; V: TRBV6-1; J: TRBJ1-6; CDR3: CASSRDRTIGALHF; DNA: TGTGCCAGCAGCCGGGACAGGACCATCGGGGCCCTCCACTTT
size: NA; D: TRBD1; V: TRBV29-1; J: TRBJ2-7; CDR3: CSVQQGAYEQYF; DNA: TGCAGCGTACAACAGGGGGCGTACGAGCAGTACTTC
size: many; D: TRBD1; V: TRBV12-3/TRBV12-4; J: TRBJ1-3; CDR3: CASSPRDRAGNTIYF; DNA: TGTGCCAGCAGCCCCAGGGACAGGGCTGGAAACACCATATATTTT
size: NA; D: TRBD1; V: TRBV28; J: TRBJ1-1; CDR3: CASSLPPGQGATEAFF; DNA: TGTGCCAGCAGCTTACCCCCGGGACAGGGCGCGACTGAAGCTTTCTTT
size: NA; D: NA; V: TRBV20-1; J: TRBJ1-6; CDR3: CSARFGTPTRSYNSPLHF; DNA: TGCAGTGCTAGATTCGGGACACCCACCCGCTCCTATAATTCACCCCTCCACTTT
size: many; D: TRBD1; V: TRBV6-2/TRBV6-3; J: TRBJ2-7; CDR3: CASSYSRDRSYEQYF; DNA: TGTGCCAGCAGTTACTCGAGGGACAGATCTTACGAGCAGTACTTC
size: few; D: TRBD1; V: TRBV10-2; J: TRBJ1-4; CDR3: CATRDRVGEKLFF; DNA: TGCGCCACCCGGGACAGGGTGGGAGAAAAACTGTTTTTT
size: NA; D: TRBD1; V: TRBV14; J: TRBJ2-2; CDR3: CASSHEQNRGRGTGELFF; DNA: TGTGCCAGCAGCCATGAACAAAACAGGGGGCGTGGCACCGGGGAGCTGTTTTTT
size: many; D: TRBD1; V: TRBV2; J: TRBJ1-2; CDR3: CAKKGDSTSFNYGYTF; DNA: TGTGCCAAGAAGGGGGACAGCACATCCTTCAACTATGGCTACACCTTC
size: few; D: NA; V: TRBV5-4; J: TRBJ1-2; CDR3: CASSSERVNYGYTF; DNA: TGTGCCAGCAGCTCGGAGCGGGTTAACTATGGCTACACCTTC
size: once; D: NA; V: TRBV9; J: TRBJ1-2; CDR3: CASSVRTDNYGYTF; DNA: TGTGCCAGCAGCGTACGGACGGATAACTATGGCTACACCTTC
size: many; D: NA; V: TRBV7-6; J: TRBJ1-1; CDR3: CASSVGEANTEAFF; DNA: TGTGCCAGCAGCGTTGGGGAGGCTAACACTGAAGCTTTCTTT
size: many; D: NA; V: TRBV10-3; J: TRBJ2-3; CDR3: CAISDPEGGTDTQYF; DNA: TGTGCCATCAGTGACCCCGAGGGGGGAACAGATACGCAGTATTTT
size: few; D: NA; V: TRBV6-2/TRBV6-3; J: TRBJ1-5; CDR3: CASSYAGQNSNQPQHF; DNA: TGTGCCAGCAGTTACGCCGGACAGAATAGCAATCAGCCCCAGCATTTT
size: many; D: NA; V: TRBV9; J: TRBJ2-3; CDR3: CASSLRGGISTDTQYF; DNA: TGTGCCAGCAGTCTAAGGGGGGGAATAAGCACAGATACGCAGTATTTT
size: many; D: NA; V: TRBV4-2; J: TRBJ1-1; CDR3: CASSQDYPDPNTEAFF; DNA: TGTGCCAGCAGCCAAGATTATCCAGATCCGAACACTGAAGCTTTCTTT
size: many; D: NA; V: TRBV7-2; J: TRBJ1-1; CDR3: CASSSRQRPNTEAFF; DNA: TGTGCCAGCAGCTCGCGACAGCGACCGAACACTGAAGCTTTCTTT
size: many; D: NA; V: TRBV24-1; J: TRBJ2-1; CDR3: CATSDRAVAWQFF; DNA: TGTGCCACCAGTGACCGGGCCGTAGCCTGGCAGTTCTTC
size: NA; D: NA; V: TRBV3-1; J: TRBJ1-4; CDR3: CASSHRQGNEKLFF; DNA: TGTGCCAGCAGCCATCGGCAGGGGAATGAAAAACTGTTTTTT
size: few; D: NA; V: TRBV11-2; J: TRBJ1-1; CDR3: CASSLDNGPEAFF; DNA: TGTGCCAGCAGCTTAGACAATGGGCCTGAAGCTTTCTTT
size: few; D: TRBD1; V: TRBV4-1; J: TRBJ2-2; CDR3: CASSLGTDLTTGELFF; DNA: TGCGCCAGCAGCCTAGGGACAGACCTAACCACCGGGGAGCTGTTTTTT
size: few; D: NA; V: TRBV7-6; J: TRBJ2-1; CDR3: CASSLRKLPSYNEQFF; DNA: TGTGCCAGCAGCTTACGAAAGCTCCCCTCCTACAATGAGCAGTTCTTC
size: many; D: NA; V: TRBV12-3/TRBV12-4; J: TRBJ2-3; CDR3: CASSFLRGANTDTQYF; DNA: TGTGCCAGCAGTTTTCTCAGGGGAGCTAACACAGATACGCAGTATTTT
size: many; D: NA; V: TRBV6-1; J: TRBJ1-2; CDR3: CATQRADANYGYTF; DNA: TGTGCCACCCAACGAGCGGATGCTAACTATGGCTACACCTTC
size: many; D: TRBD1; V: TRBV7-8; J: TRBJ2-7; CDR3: CASSGSGTGAHEQYF; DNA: TGTGCCAGCAGCGGGTCCGGGACAGGGGCTCACGAGCAGTACTTC
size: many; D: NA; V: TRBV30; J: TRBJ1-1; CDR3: CAWSFGSPEAFF; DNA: TGTGCCTGGAGTTTCGGCAGCCCTGAAGCTTTCTTT
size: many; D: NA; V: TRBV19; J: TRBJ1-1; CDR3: CASSIVQDGEAFF; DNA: TGTGCCAGTAGTATAGTCCAGGACGGGGAGGCTTTCTTT
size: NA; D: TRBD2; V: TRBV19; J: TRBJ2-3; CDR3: CASSMGLAGSDTQYF; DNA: TGTGCCAGTAGTATGGGGCTAGCGGGATCAGATACGCAGTATTTT
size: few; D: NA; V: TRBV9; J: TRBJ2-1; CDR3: CASSVEVRSEQFF; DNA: TGTGCCAGCAGCGTAGAAGTACGCAGTGAGCAGTTCTTC
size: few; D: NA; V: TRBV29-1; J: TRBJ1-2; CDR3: CSVDGGGEANYGYTF; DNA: TGCAGCGTTGATGGCGGAGGTGAAGCTAACTATGGCTACACCTTC
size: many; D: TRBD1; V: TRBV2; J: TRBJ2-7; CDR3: CASSFDRGHPYEQYF; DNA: TGTGCCAGCAGTTTCGACAGGGGGCATCCCTACGAGCAGTACTTC
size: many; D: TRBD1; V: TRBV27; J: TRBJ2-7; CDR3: CASSLRPGQGFHEQYF; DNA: TGTGCCAGCAGTTTACGTCCGGGACAGGGCTTCCACGAGCAGTACTTC
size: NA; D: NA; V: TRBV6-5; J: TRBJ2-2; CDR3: CASSSRGWDTGELFF; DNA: TGTGCCAGCAGTTCCCGGGGCTGGGACACCGGGGAGCTGTTTTTT
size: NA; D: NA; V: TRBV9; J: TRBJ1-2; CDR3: CASSVAADNYGYTF; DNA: TGTGCCAGCAGCGTAGCAGCGGACAACTATGGCTACACCTTC
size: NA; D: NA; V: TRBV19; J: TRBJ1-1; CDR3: CASSGFTEAFF; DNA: TGTGCCAGTAGTGGGTTCACTGAAGCTTTCTTT
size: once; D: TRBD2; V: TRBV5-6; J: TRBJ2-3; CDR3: CASSYRTSGITDTQYF; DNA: TGTGCCAGCAGCTACCGGACTAGCGGGATCACAGATACGCAGTATTTT
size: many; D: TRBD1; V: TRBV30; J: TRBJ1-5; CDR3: CAWSVPSGQGFNQPQHF; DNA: TGTGCCTGGAGTGTACCTTCGGGACAGGGGTTCAATCAGCCCCAGCATTTT
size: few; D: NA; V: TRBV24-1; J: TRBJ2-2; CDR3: CATSDSGAGELFF; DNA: TGTGCCACCAGTGATTCAGGGGCCGGGGAGCTGTTTTTT